Below, one T cell receptor beta chain is given with its context. Data came from immunoSEQ multiplex PCR; TCRdb stores just in-frame clones and leaves some out. Here the sample spans about 140,000 clones, more than 75% being singletons. The entry originates in a study of T cell responses to AZD1222 COVID-19 vaccine. V gave up 3 bases and J gave up 5 bases, with 22 bases separating them. CDR1 and CDR2 from the germline V gene are LGHDT and YNNKEL (reference sequence). The CDR3 runs to 17 residues. The sequencing here drew on peripheral blood, taken 28 days after the second AZD1222 dose. The rearrangement uses TRBV3-1 (or the pseudogene TRBV3-2) and TRBJ1-1; D perhaps matches TRBD1 (5 bases). This receptor was identified in an adult who received the AZD1222 COVID-19 vaccine. For the CDR3, the DNA is TGTGCCAGCAGCCAGCTTTGTTCGAAGGGGCGCAGGACTGAAGCTTTCTTT. Translation gives CASSQLCSKGRRTEAFF.